Shown below are 23 T cell receptor beta chains from a single sample sequenced in a study of T cell repertoires in cytomegalovirus infection. TCRdb redid the calling of the reads with MiXCR, one entry per CDR3 protein. The repertoire has under 850,000 distinct CDR3 sequences, 30% to 35% of them found once; the top ten carry about 20%. The antigens of these receptors remain unknown. This sample comprised cultured PBMCs, obtained from culture after CMV antigen stimulation. These receptors all stem from a human donor in good health (CMV status not recorded). Some clones in this sample may be carry-over from other donors' samples.

This chain joins TRBV5-4 and TRBJ1-1; D is undetermined. Trimming stripped 4 bases from V and 1 base from J, with 11 bases between. This CDR3 has 14 amino acids. Per the germline V gene, CDR1 is SGHNT and CDR2 is YYREEE (reference sequence). In DNA, the CDR3 is TGTGCCAGCAGCCAAAAGAAGGGGAACACTGAAGCTTTCTTT. This sequence encodes CASSQKKGNTEAFF.

This sequence joins TRBV6-5 and TRBJ2-7; possibly TRBD1 for D (8 bases). The germline V gene has CDR1 MNHEY and CDR2 SVGAGI. The CDR3 is 21 residues long. V was shortened by 2 bases and J by 4 bases, with 33 bases between the two germline ends. CDR3 DNA: TGTGCCAGCAGTTACGGAGAGACGAAAGCGGGACAGGTCCCCTCGACTTACGAGCAGTACTTC. It specifies CASSYGETKAGQVPSTYEQYF.

This clonotype was found a few times. CDR3 residues: CSVVGTGANEKLFF. In DNA form, the CDR3 reads TGCAGCGTTGTTGGGACAGGGGCTAATGAAAAACTGTTTTTT. V gene TRBV29-1 combines with J gene TRBJ1-4; 10 bases align to TRBD1. In germline, CDR1 is SQVTM, CDR2 ANQGSEA. The CDR3 has 14 amino acids. The ends lost 4 bases at V and 3 bases at J; junction bases unmatched: 2.

V and J are TRBV12-3 or TRBV12-4 and TRBJ1-1, with 7 bases matching TRBD1. The CDR3 length is 15 residues. The junction had 9 bases not matched to a gene; V was cut back by 0 bases and J by 8 bases. Here the CDR3 reads CASSLATGWRIEAFF. The CDR3 DNA sequence: TGTGCCAGCAGTTTAGCGACAGGGTGGCGCATAGAAGCTTTCTTT.

This clonotype has only one observation. The conserved phenylalanine or tryptophan normally closing the CDR3 is absent here, so this likely arose from a read error. CDR3 sequence (DNA): TGTGCCAGCAGTTTAATGGGGATGGTTCAGCCCCAGCATCTT. This codes for CASSLMGMVQPQHL. The chain uses TRBV12-3 or TRBV12-4 and TRBJ1-5; D remains ambiguous. Trimming took 2 bases from V and 6 from J, leaving 11 bases between them. The CDR3 runs 14 residues.

This clonotype has ten or more counts. CDR3 amino acids: CASSLGARGGYEQYF. CDR3 nucleotides: TGTGCCAGCAGCTTAGGGGCCAGGGGGGGTTACGAGCAGTACTTC. The chain carries TRBV7-2 and TRBJ2-7; D is perhaps TRBD1 or TRBD2 (7 bases each). The CDR3 is 15 residues long. CDR1 is SGHTA, CDR2 FQGNSA, per germline. V dropped 1 base and J dropped 4 bases, with 14 bases sitting between them. Combining the CDR3 with reference TRBV7-2 and TRBJ2-7 gives the whole variable domain GAGVSQSPSNKVTEKGKDVELRCDPISGHTALYWYRQSLGQGLEFLIYFQGNSAPDKSGLPSDRFSAERTGGSVSTLTIQRTQQEDSAVYLCASSLGARGGYEQYFGPGTRLTVT.

The table lists this clonotype with a few counts. The chain combines TRBV7-8 with TRBJ2-7, with TRBD2 as a possible D gene (5 bases). V lost 1 base to trimming and J lost 6 bases, with 22 bases between them. This CDR3 spans 17 amino acids. Germline loops: CDR1 SGHVS, CDR2 FQNEAQ. The CDR3 here is CASSLVGGPRPRGEQYF. The CDR3 region has the DNA TGTGCCAGCAGCTTAGTAGGTGGGCCCAGGCCCCGGGGCGAGCAGTACTTC.

The CDR3 DNA sequence: TGTGCCAGTAGGTCCAGCGAGAGGGAAGAGACCCAGTACTTC. This encodes CASRSSEREETQYF. The chain joins TRBV12-3 or TRBV12-4 to TRBJ2-5, with D possibly matching TRBD2 (5 bases). Trimming removed 9 bases from V and 3 bases from J, with 17 bases in between. The CDR3 runs to 14 residues.

This rearrangement joins TRBV7-6 to TRBJ2-3, with a weak D call TRBD2 (5 bases). CDR3 length equals 15 residues. Between the trimmed V and J ends, which lost 0 bases and 0 bases, there was a span of 7 bases. Germline V lookup: CDR1 SGHVS, CDR2 FNYEAQ. The CDR3 loop is CASSLARRSTDTQYF. CDR3 bases: TGTGCCAGCAGCTTAGCGCGGAGGAGCACAGATACGCAGTATTTT. Full variable domain (rest looked up from reference TRBV7-6 and TRBJ2-3): GAGVSQSPRYKVTKRGQDVALRCDPISGHVSLYWYRQALGQGPEFLTYFNYEAQQDKSGLPNDRFSAERPEGSISTLTIQRTEQRDSAMYRCASSLARRSTDTQYFGPGTRLTVL.

This clonotype was detected once. With a much larger clone just one base away, this may be a read error. The V and J genes are TRBV2 and TRBJ2-7; 10 nucleotides agree with TRBD1. The CDR3 totals 13 residues. The V gene's germline CDR1 is SNHLY and CDR2 FYNNEI. With 6 bases clipped from V and 5 bases from J, the junction kept 4 bases outside the gene matches. CDR3 protein: CASRVDRGDEQYF. As DNA, the CDR3 is TGTGCCAGCAGAGTGGACAGGGGGGACGAGCAGTACTTC.

The chain carries TRBV5-4 and TRBJ2-3, with D possibly being TRBD2 (6 bases). The ends were cut back, 2 bases at V and 2 bases at J, with 15 bases in the middle. Germline CDR1 and CDR2: SGHNT and YYREEE (reference sequence). The CDR3 sequence is 16 residues long. CDR3 DNA: TGTGCCAGCAGCTTCCCCCTGGGGGGAACCACAGATACGCAGTATTTT. It translates to CASSFPLGGTTDTQYF. Full variable domain (missing parts from reference TRBV5-4 and TRBJ2-3): ETGVTQSPTHLIKTRGQQVTLRCSSQSGHNTVSWYQQALGQGPQFIFQYYREEENGRGNFPPRFSGLQFPNYSSELNVNALELDDSALYLCASSFPLGGTTDTQYFGPGTRLTVL.

This clonotype was found many times. V gene TRBV2 combines with J gene TRBJ1-1; D unclear. Deletions cut 7 bases from V and 8 bases from J, with 14 bases between. The germline CDR1 and CDR2 sequences are SNHLY and FYNNEI. This CDR3 has 12 amino acids. The CDR3 protein is CASTYPPPEAFF. The CDR3 nucleotides read TGTGCCAGCACTTATCCCCCCCCCGAAGCTTTCTTT. The entire variable domain, with the rest obtained from reference TRBV2 and TRBJ1-1, is as follows: EPEVTQTPSHQVTQMGQEVILRCVPISNHLYFYWYRQILGQKVEFLVSFYNNEISEKSEIFDDQFSVERPDGSNFTLKIRSTKLEDSAMYFCASTYPPPEAFFGQGTRLTVV.

This clonotype was seen more than once but under ten times. The genes are TRBV6-1 and TRBJ1-2; 11 positions agree with TRBD1. Germline CDR1 and CDR2: MNHNS and SASEGT. The V segment lost 7 bases and the J segment 5 bases; nucleotides outside the gene matches: 9. The CDR3 length is 15 residues. Here the CDR3 reads CASKPTGQGGYGYTF. The CDR3 coding sequence is TGTGCCAGCAAACCGACGGGACAGGGGGGGTATGGCTACACCTTC.

This clonotype was picked up one time. CDR3 residues: CASSYLPGESTDTQYF. CDR3 nucleotide sequence: TGTGCCAGCAGTTACCTTCCGGGAGAGTCCACAGATACGCAGTATTTT. The V call is TRBV6-6, the J call TRBJ2-3; D might be TRBD2 (6 bases). Trimming cost V 2 bases and J 2 bases, with 14 bases left between them. Germline values: CDR1 MNHNY, CDR2 SVGAGI (reference sequence). The CDR3 extends over 16 amino acids.

The chain joins TRBV15 to TRBJ2-3; D may be TRBD1 (6 bases). Germline CDR1 and CDR2: LNHNV and YYDKDF (reference sequence). This CDR3 contains 14 residues. Trimming shortened V by 2 bases and J by 1 base, and 7 bases separated the two germline ends. CDR3 nucleotides: TGTGCCACCAGCAGAAGGACAGGCACAGATACGCAGTATTTT. It codes for CATSRRTGTDTQYF. Filled out from reference TRBV15 and TRBJ2-3, the complete variable domain reads DAMVIQNPRYQVTQFGKPVTLSCSQTLNHNVMYWYQQKSSQAPKLLFHYYDKDFNNEADTPDNFQSRRPNTSFCFLDIRSPGLGDTAMYLCATSRRTGTDTQYFGPGTRLTVL.

This clonotype showed up just a few times. V gene TRBV20-1 combines with J gene TRBJ2-2, with D possibly being TRBD1 (5 bases). This CDR3 is built from 14 residues. V was trimmed by 6 bases and J by 4 bases, leaving 15 bases between them. In germline, CDR1 is DFQATT, CDR2 SNEGSKA (reference sequence). CDR3 DNA: TGCAGTGCCACGCAGGGTATCGGCACCGGGGAGCTGTTTTTT. Translation gives CSATQGIGTGELFF.

Only a few counts were recorded for this clonotype. The V call is TRBV20-1, the J call TRBJ2-3; 9 positions agree with TRBD2. The germline CDR1 and CDR2 sequences are DFQATT and SNEGSKA (reference sequence). V lost 8 bases to trimming and J lost 3 bases; unmatched junction nucleotides: 3. This CDR3 is 12 amino acids long. The CDR3, as DNA: TGCAGTACACTAGCGGGTACAGATACGCAGTATTTT. Amino acids: CSTLAGTDTQYF.

The genes are TRBV7-6 and TRBJ1-2; possibly TRBD1 for D (5 bases). The CDR3 covers 16 residues. Trimming removed 1 base from V and 4 bases from J, with 16 bases in between. Looked up from germline, CDR1 is SGHVS and CDR2 is FNYEAQ. The CDR3 nucleotides read TGTGCCAGCAGCTTAGGACCGGGGCAAGGGGCCTATGGCTACACCTTC. This gives the protein CASSLGPGQGAYGYTF.

This clonotype was seen more than once but under ten times. The chain carries TRBV28 and TRBJ1-4; TRBD1 aligns across 8 bases. The CDR3 runs to 15 residues. CDR1 is MDHEN, CDR2 SYDVKM, per germline. V dropped 2 bases and J dropped 5; count of bases not matched to a gene: 4. The CDR3 bases are TGTGCCAGCAGTTTACCGGACAGGGTGAATGAAAAACTGTTTTTT. It translates to CASSLPDRVNEKLFF.

As for this clonotype: A much bigger clone sits one base away, suggesting this may be a read error. This CDR3 is missing its conserved last phenylalanine or tryptophan, likely due to a read error. The V and J genes are TRBV15 and TRBJ2-7; D might be TRBD1 (6 bases). This CDR3 has 15 amino acids. Germline assignment: CDR1 LNHNV and CDR2 YYDKDF (reference sequence). Trimming left V 0 bases short and J 1 base short, with 10 bases between. CDR3 in amino acids: CATSRDGTLSYEQYL. As DNA, the CDR3 is TGTGCCACCAGCAGAGATGGGACATTGTCCTACGAGCAGTACCTC.

This clonotype was seen a few times. The genes are TRBV7-9 and TRBJ2-5, with D hard to call. The CDR3 loop spans 13 amino acids. Deletions cut 8 bases from V and 0 bases from J, with 10 bases between. The germline gives CDR1 SEHNR, CDR2 FQNEAQ (reference sequence). The CDR3 coding sequence is TGTGCCAGCCATCCCCAGAACCAAGAGACCCAGTACTTC. Encoded protein: CASHPQNQETQYF.

The CDR3: CASSFKGQGNSPLHF. CDR3 coding DNA: TGTGCCAGCAGCTTTAAAGGACAGGGAAATTCACCCCTCCACTTT. The chain carries TRBV5-4 and TRBJ1-6; 8 bases match TRBD1. This CDR3 has 15 amino acids. Germline CDR1 SGHNT, CDR2 YYREEE (reference sequence). J lost 7 bases, V lost 2 bases, and 5 bases had no gene match.

This clonotype has more than one count but fewer than ten. This chain uses TRBV6-5 with TRBJ1-2; TRBD1 matches at 7 bases. The CDR3 contains 11 residues. V gave up 6 bases and J gave up 8 bases; unmatched junction bases: 3. Germline V gene sequence: CDR1 MNHEY, CDR2 SVGAGI. DNA for the CDR3: TGTGCCAGCAGCGACAGGGACGGCTACACCTTC. Its protein is CASSDRDGYTF.